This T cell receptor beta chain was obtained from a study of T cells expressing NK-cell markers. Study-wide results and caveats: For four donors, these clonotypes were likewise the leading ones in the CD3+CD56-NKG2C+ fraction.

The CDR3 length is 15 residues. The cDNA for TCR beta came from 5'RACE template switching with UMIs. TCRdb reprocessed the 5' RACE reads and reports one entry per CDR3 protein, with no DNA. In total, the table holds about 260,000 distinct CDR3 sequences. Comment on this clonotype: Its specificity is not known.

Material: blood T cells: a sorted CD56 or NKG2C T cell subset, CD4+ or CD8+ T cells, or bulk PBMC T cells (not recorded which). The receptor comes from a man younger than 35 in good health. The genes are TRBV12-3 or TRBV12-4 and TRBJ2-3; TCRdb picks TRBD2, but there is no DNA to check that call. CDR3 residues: CASTDTGTPSDTQYF.